This passage covers 28 T cell receptor beta chains from one sample sequenced in a study of response to subunit inactivated influenza vaccine. MiXCR was run by TCRdb on the RT-PCR reads, yielding one entry per CDR3 protein. This table holds approximately 250,000 distinct CDR3 sequences, 9.5% to 15% found once. The sequences come from non-naive T cells sorted from PBMCs, collected roughly 15 days before vaccination. These receptors originate from a man between 50 and 59 years old who received an inactivated influenza vaccine.

A few counts support this clonotype. The chain joins TRBV30 to TRBJ2-1, with no clear D. This CDR3 is 15 amino acids long. The V gene's germline CDR1 is GTSNPN and CDR2 SVGIG (reference sequence). The V and J ends lost 0 bases and 2 bases respectively, with 11 bases between them. CDR3 DNA sequence: TGTGCCTGGAGTGTAGGGAACCGGCCCTACAATGAGCAGTTCTTC. This encodes CAWSVGNRPYNEQFF. The variable domain in full, with the rest retrieved from reference TRBV30 and TRBJ2-1, is SQTIHQWPATLVQPVGSPLSLECTVEGTSNPNLYWYRQAAGRGLQLLFYSVGIGQISSEVPQNLSASRPQDRQFILSSKKLLLSDSGFYLCAWSVGNRPYNEQFFGPGTRLTVL.

The rearrangement uses TRBV5-1 and TRBJ2-5; the D gene is possibly TRBD2 (6 bases). Trimming removed 0 bases at V and 5 bases at J, with 17 bases between. The CDR3 loop spans 16 amino acids. In germline, CDR1 is SGHRS, CDR2 YFSETQ. CDR3 region: CASSLANQGGRETQYF. The CDR3 DNA reads TGCGCCAGCAGCTTGGCCAACCAGGGAGGTCGGGAGACCCAGTACTTC.

This clonotype was counted many times. CDR3 nucleotides: TGTGCCAGCAGCCAAGGTCTTAATGAGCAGTTCTTC. Encoded protein: CASSQGLNEQFF. The chain uses TRBV3-1 and TRBJ2-1; D unclear. The germline CDR1 and CDR2 sequences are LGHDT and YNNKEL (reference sequence). The V and J ends lost 1 base and 7 bases respectively, with 5 bases between them. The CDR3 has 12 amino acids.

The genes are TRBV20-1 and TRBJ2-1; D gene uncertain. Germline CDR1 is DFQATT and CDR2 is SNEGSKA (reference sequence). The CDR3 length is 12 residues. With 3 bases removed from V and 2 bases from J, the gap between germline ends came to 5 bases. The CDR3, as DNA: TGCAGTGCTAGTAGGGCCTACAATGAGCAGTTCTTC. Amino acids: CSASRAYNEQFF.

This clonotype occurred many times. The chain carries TRBV5-5 and TRBJ2-2; D call uncertain. Trimming left V 4 bases short and J 7 bases short, with 11 bases between. The germline CDR1 and CDR2 sequences are SGHKS and YYEKEE (reference sequence). The CDR3 totals 13 residues. The CDR3 protein is CASSPDPSGELFF. In DNA form, the CDR3 reads TGTGCCAGCAGCCCGGATCCCAGCGGGGAGCTGTTTTTT. The whole variable domain, remainder taken from reference TRBV5-5 and TRBJ2-2, is DAGVTQSPTHLIKTRGQQVTLRCSPISGHKSVSWYQQVLGQGPQFIFQYYEKEERGRGNFPDRFSARQFPNYSSELNVNALLLGDSALYLCASSPDPSGELFFGEGSRLTVL.

The chain is built from TRBV6-2 or TRBV6-3 and TRBJ2-1; 8 bases map to TRBD2. CDR1 and CDR2 (germline): MNHEY, SVGEGT. J gave up 9 bases and V 10 bases, and 11 bases lay outside the gene matches. This CDR3 is 13 amino acids long. This CDR3 reads CANPGLVHGEQFF. The CDR3 region has the DNA TGTGCCAATCCGGGACTAGTCCACGGTGAGCAGTTCTTC.

The chain joins TRBV6-2 or TRBV6-3 to TRBJ2-6, with D uncertain. The germline V and J ends were trimmed by 4 bases and 3 bases, with 10 bases remaining between them. This CDR3 is built from 15 residues. The germline CDR1 and CDR2 sequences are MNHEY and SVGEGT. CDR3: CASSSSIGGANVLTF. The CDR3 DNA follows: TGTGCCAGCAGTTCATCGATTGGTGGGGCCAACGTCCTGACTTTC.

This clonotype was picked up a small number of times. This rearrangement joins TRBV14 to TRBJ2-4; no definite D call. Germline V gene lookup returns CDR1 SGHDN and CDR2 FVKESK. V was clipped by 1 base and J by 13 bases, with 17 bases between them. This CDR3 has 14 amino acids. For the CDR3, the DNA is TGTGCCAGCAGCCAAGGATCCCTAGGAACTCAGCAGTACTTC. Protein: CASSQGSLGTQQYF.

For this clonotype: A much larger clone lies one base from this, so it may be a read error. V is TRBV15 and J is TRBJ2-1; D is ambiguous. The CDR3 has 14 amino acids. Germline lookup yields CDR1 LNHNV and CDR2 YYDKDF (reference sequence). In DNA form, the CDR3 reads TGTGCCATCAGCAGAGATACCCACTCCAATGAGCAGTTCTTC. Its protein product is CAISRDTHSNEQFF.

The gene calls are TRBV7-2 and TRBJ2-3; D is undetermined. This CDR3 region has 15 residues. Germline V CDR1 and CDR2: SGHTA, FQGNSA. The V end was cut by 2 bases, the J end by 2 bases, with 11 bases between. The DNA of the CDR3 is TGTGCCAGCAGCTTACTTTCCCACCCCACAGATACGCAGTATTTT. Encoded protein: CASSLLSHPTDTQYF.

This clonotype was observed a handful of times. The J gene is TRBJ2-7, the V gene TRBV12-3 or TRBV12-4; D not certain. This CDR3 region has 12 residues. The V and J ends lost 6 bases and 7 bases respectively, with 13 bases between them. CDR3 sequence: CASRRGVGEQYF. The CDR3 DNA reads TGTGCCAGCAGGAGAGGCGTGGGGGAGCAGTACTTC.

The V and J genes are TRBV29-1 and TRBJ2-7; possibly TRBD1 for D (6 bases). With 1 base removed from V and 6 bases from J, the gap between germline ends came to 16 bases. Per the germline V gene, CDR1 is SQVTM and CDR2 is ANQGSEA. CDR3 length: 14 amino acids. DNA of the CDR3: TGCAGCGTTGAAGCCCCAGGGGTGGTGGCCGAGCAGTACTTC. Protein product: CSVEAPGVVAEQYF.

The CDR3 region is CSARGTSGSETQYF. CDR3 nucleotides: TGCAGCGCCCGAGGGACTAGCGGGAGTGAGACCCAGTACTTC. The chain is built from TRBV29-1 and TRBJ2-5; TRBD2 matches 14 bases. Germline CDR1 and CDR2: SQVTM and ANQGSEA. CDR3 length: 14 amino acids. V trimming: 7 bases; J trimming: 5 bases; junction bases outside the gene matches: 6.

On this clonotype itself: Possible read error: a much larger clone is one base away. The V gene is TRBV7-2, the J gene TRBJ2-2; weak D call: TRBD1 (6 bases). Germline-derived CDR1 and CDR2 are SGHTA and FQGNSA. This CDR3 region has 15 residues. The germline V and J ends were trimmed by 5 bases and 3 bases, with 13 bases remaining between them. This CDR3 reads CASSRTVDDTGELFF. DNA for the CDR3: TGTGCCAGCAGCCGGACAGTGGACGACACCGGGGAGCTGTTTTTT. Filled out from reference TRBV7-2 and TRBJ2-2, the complete variable domain reads GAGVSQSPSNKVTEKGKDVELRCDPISGHTALYWYRQSLGQGLEFLIYFQGNSAPDKSGLPSDRFSAERTGGSVSTLTIQRTQQEDSAVYLCASSRTVDDTGELFFGEGSRLTVL.

In this sample, this clonotype turned up a few times. The chain employs TRBV12-3 or TRBV12-4 and TRBJ1-1; the D gene is possibly TRBD1 (6 bases). V was trimmed by 6 bases and J by 5 bases, leaving 13 bases between them. The CDR3 has 13 residues. The CDR3 DNA is TGTGCCAGCAGCCGGAACAGGGATACTGAAGCTTTCTTT. Translated: CASSRNRDTEAFF.

This clonotype was seen more than once but under ten times. This chain uses TRBV3-1 with TRBJ1-1; no reliable D call. Trimming shortened V by 1 base and J by 4 bases, and 13 bases separated the two germline ends. From germline, CDR1 is LGHDT and CDR2 YNNKEL (reference sequence). CDR3 length: 15 amino acids. DNA for the CDR3: TGTGCCAGCAGCCAAGGTGGCTACGGAGCCACTGAAGCTTTCTTT. It encodes CASSQGGYGATEAFF.

This chain uses TRBV3-1 with TRBJ1-2; possible D gene TRBD1, 5 bases. The germline gives CDR1 LGHDT, CDR2 YNNKEL (reference sequence). Trimming took off 2 bases at V and 8 bases at J, with 15 bases between the two ends. The CDR3 consists of 14 residues. The CDR3 protein is CASSQPGGGVGYTF. In DNA, the CDR3 is TGTGCCAGCAGCCAACCTGGTGGGGGAGTCGGCTACACCTTC.

This clonotype was found a few times. The genes are TRBV28 and TRBJ2-7, with D hard to call. The V end was cut by 5 bases, the J end by 0 bases, with 14 bases between. CDR1 is MDHEN, CDR2 SYDVKM, per germline. The CDR3 spans 15 residues. CDR3 DNA: TGTGCCAGCAGTCCGACCTATTTCTTCTCCTACGAGCAGTACTTC. Translating gives CASSPTYFFSYEQYF.

The V gene is TRBV20-1, the J gene TRBJ2-2, with 8 bases matching TRBD2. There are 17 residues in the CDR3. The trim removed 5 bases at V and 5 bases at J, leaving 16 bases unmatched. The germline V gene has CDR1 DFQATT and CDR2 SNEGSKA (reference sequence). CDR3 loop: CSAGSSKRESWTGELFF. For the CDR3, the DNA is TGCAGTGCTGGCTCTTCGAAGCGGGAGTCTTGGACCGGGGAGCTGTTTTTT.

This chain uses TRBV5-1 with TRBJ1-1; D gene unclear. Germline V gene lookup returns CDR1 SGHRS and CDR2 YFSETQ. The CDR3 is 13 amino acids. Trimming stripped 0 bases from V and 1 base from J, with 4 bases between. CDR3 DNA sequence: TGCGCCAGCAGCTTGGAGTCGAACACTGAAGCTTTCTTT. Translation: CASSLESNTEAFF.

V is TRBV29-1 and J is TRBJ2-3, with TRBD2 matching 11 bases. The CDR3 length is 16 residues. Unmatched junction bases numbered 6, after V lost 3 bases and J lost 1 base. Germline assignment: CDR1 SQVTM and CDR2 ANQGSEA. The CDR3 nucleotides are TGCAGCGTTGAGCGAACACTAGCGGGGGGCACAGATACGCAGTATTTT. The encoded protein is CSVERTLAGGTDTQYF.

This clonotype turned up a few times. V and J are TRBV20-1 and TRBJ2-5; the D is unclear. The CDR3 extends over 12 amino acids. In germline, CDR1 is DFQATT, CDR2 SNEGSKA (reference sequence). Trimming shortened V by 1 base and J by 1 base, and 4 bases separated the two germline ends. CDR3 bases: TGCAGTGCTAGAGGCACCCAAGAGACCCAGTACTTC. Protein product: CSARGTQETQYF.

This clonotype occurred many times. This chain uses TRBV20-1 with TRBJ2-1; 10 bases agree with TRBD2. Germline CDR1 reads DFQATT; CDR2 reads SNEGSKA (reference sequence). The CDR3 loop spans 12 amino acids. The CDR3: CSSGRAVYEQFF. The CDR3 region has the DNA TGCAGCAGCGGGAGGGCCGTCTATGAGCAGTTCTTC.

This clonotype has just a few counts. The V gene is TRBV11-2, the J gene TRBJ2-1, with a weak D call TRBD1 (5 bases). The CDR3 length is 13 residues. CDR1 and CDR2 from the germline V gene are SGHAT and FQNNGV. Trimming left V 4 bases short and J 10 bases short, with 14 bases between. The CDR3 DNA reads as TGTGCCAGCAGCTCGCTAGGGGTGGGAGAGCAGTTCTTC. Protein: CASSSLGVGEQFF. The full variable domain, completed using reference TRBV11-2 and TRBJ2-1, is EAGVAQSPRYKIIEKRQSVAFWCNPISGHATLYWYQQILGQGPKLLIQFQNNGVVDDSQLPKDRFSAERLKGVDSTLKIQPAKLEDSAVYLCASSSLGVGEQFFGPGTRLTVL.

This clonotype has just a few counts. The chain carries TRBV19 and TRBJ1-4; D unresolved. Trimming shortened V by 5 bases and J by 8 bases, and 18 bases separated the two germline ends. Per germline, CDR1 LNHDA and CDR2 SQIVND (reference sequence). This CDR3 has 15 residues. The CDR3 DNA reads as TGTGCCAGTAGTGCCCGTTACGGGTCTGGAGAAAAACTGTTTTTT. This sequence encodes CASSARYGSGEKLFF.

This clonotype was counted many times. This sequence joins TRBV4-2 and TRBJ2-7, with D uncertain. This CDR3 has 15 residues. The germline gives CDR1 LGHNA, CDR2 YNFKEQ. V was pared by 2 bases and J by 3 bases, with 14 bases between. CDR3 sequence (DNA): TGTGCCAGCAGCCAAAGCCAAGGTCAGAACTACGAGCAGTACTTC. Its protein is CASSQSQGQNYEQYF.

This clonotype was found a few times. The rearrangement uses TRBV9 and TRBJ2-3, with a tentative D call TRBD2 (7 bases). Germline CDR1 SGDLS, CDR2 YYNGEE. With 3 bases removed from V and 1 base from J, the gap between germline ends came to 21 bases. This CDR3 has 18 residues. CDR3 nucleotides: TGTGCCAGCAGCGCTAGGGGAGGGGGGAGAATAGGCACAGATACGCAGTATTTT. Amino acid sequence: CASSARGGGRIGTDTQYF.

In regard to this clonotype: Since a much larger clone is just one base distant, this may be a read error. The chain uses TRBV7-2 and TRBJ2-1; the match to TRBD1 covers 9 bases. Germline V CDR1 and CDR2: SGHTA, FQGNSA. V trimming: 10 bases; J trimming: 7 bases; junction bases outside the gene matches: 23. This CDR3 spans 18 amino acids. The CDR3 coding sequence is TGTGCCATCAGTTTAGCGAAAATCTGGGACAGGGAATTGAATGAGCAGTTCTTC. Residues: CAISLAKIWDRELNEQFF.